The 9 T cell receptor beta chains below come from one sample, sequenced in a study of cytomegalovirus exposure and HLA in healthy donors. TCRdb keeps only in-frame clones here, not all; method: immunoSEQ multiplex PCR. The repertoire holds hundreds of thousands of clones, approximately 82% seen once, with roughly 5.5% in the top ten. Specimen: PBMCs. The source of these receptors is a woman aged 18-29 years in good health and CMV-seronegative.

The V and J genes are TRBV29-1 and TRBJ1-2; D remains ambiguous. Trimming left V 4 bases short and J 6 bases short, with 9 bases between. Per germline, CDR1 SQVTM and CDR2 ANQGSEA. The CDR3 is 11 amino acids. CDR3 coding DNA: TGCAGCGTTGTGGCAGGAGATGGCTACACCTTC. This sequence encodes CSVVAGDGYTF.

The chain links TRBV7-2 to TRBJ1-2; D may be TRBD1 (6 bases). The CDR3 runs to 15 residues. Trimming stripped 4 bases from V and 4 bases from J, with 16 bases between. Germline V CDR1 and CDR2: SGHTA, FQGNSA. The DNA of the CDR3 is TGTGCCAGCAGCTACGGCGGAGGACAGATCTATGGCTACACCTTC. Translation: CASSYGGGQIYGYTF.

CDR3 DNA sequence: TGTGCCAGCAGTGTCGGCAGCCTCTATAGCAATCAGCCCCAGCATTTT. Its protein product is CASSVGSLYSNQPQHF. This chain joins TRBV2 and TRBJ1-5; no reliable D call. This CDR3 spans 16 amino acids. Germline V gene lookup returns CDR1 SNHLY and CDR2 FYNNEI. Trimming took off 4 bases at V and 0 bases at J, with 13 bases between the two ends.

This clone showed up just a few times. V usage is TRBV6-5 and J usage is TRBJ2-7; possible D gene TRBD1, 6 bases. From germline, CDR1 is MNHEY and CDR2 SVGAGI. Trimming pared 5 bases from V and 3 bases from J, leaving 14 bases between. This CDR3 comprises 14 residues. As DNA, the CDR3 is TGTGCCAGCAGTCTCCACGGACAGAACTACGAGCAGTACTTC. It codes for CASSLHGQNYEQYF.

This chain joins TRBV6-5 and TRBJ1-1; TRBD1 agrees at 7 bases. J lost 7 bases, V lost 2 bases, and 7 bases had no gene match. The germline V gene encodes CDR1 MNHEY and CDR2 SVGAGI. The CDR3 runs to 14 residues. CDR3 in amino acids: CASSYRGPPGEAFF. CDR3 coding DNA: TGTGCCAGCAGTTACAGGGGGCCGCCAGGTGAAGCTTTCTTT.

V and J are TRBV5-6 and TRBJ2-5, with a weak D call TRBD1 (6 bases). V lost 4 bases, J lost 5 bases, and 12 bases lay in between. Germline V gene data show CDR1 as SGHDT and CDR2 as YYEEEE. The CDR3 extends over 13 amino acids. CDR3 in DNA: TGTGCCAGCAGCAGGGACATAAGGGAGACCCAGTACTTC. Translating gives CASSRDIRETQYF.

This clone was counted a single time. CDR3 nucleotides: TGTGCCAGCAGTTTCCGATTCACCGGGACTTACTATGGCTACACCTTC. It translates to CASSFRFTGTYYGYTF. V is TRBV27 and J is TRBJ1-2; D is perhaps TRBD1 (5 bases). Germline V gives CDR1 MNHEY, CDR2 SMNVEV (reference sequence). Trimming took off 3 bases at V and 3 bases at J, with 17 bases between the two ends. CDR3 length equals 16 residues.

In its sample, this clone was seen once. The junction shows a germline mismatch at one end, possibly a read error. The chain is built from TRBV2 and TRBJ2-1; 12 nucleotides line up with TRBD2. The germline CDR1 and CDR2 sequences are SNHLY and FYNNEI. The CDR3 runs to 13 residues. CDR3 DNA: TGTGCCAGCAGCGCCATTCTAGCGGGGGGGCCAATCTTC. It yields the protein CASSAILAGGPIF.

The rearrangement links TRBV12-2 to TRBJ2-7; the table gives TRBD1 as D, unverified against the DNA. TRBV12-2 is listed as a pseudogene. The CDR3 sequence is 14 residues long. The CDR3 spells CASRLDRQGYEQYF. As DNA, the CDR3 is TGTGCAAGTCGCTTAGACCGACAGGGTTACGAGCAGTACTTC.